This TCR beta chain was captured in a study of cytomegalovirus exposure and HLA in healthy donors. In germline, CDR1 is MNHEY, CDR2 SVGAGI. J gave up 5 bases and V 5 bases, and 8 bases lay outside the gene matches. This CDR3 has 14 amino acids. The PCR ran on 60 Vbeta and 13 Jbeta primers. Some clones are missing from TCRdb's copy, which holds only in-frame ones; the method was immunoSEQ multiplex PCR. The sample consists of roughly 200,000 clones, just over 75% of them appearing once. Sequenced: PBMCs. This sequence joins TRBV6-5 and TRBJ2-7, with 8 bases aligning to TRBD1. The receptor was derived from a man aged 30-40 years in good health and CMV-seronegative. The CDR3 bases are TGTGCCAGCAGTGCCGTCGACAGGGGTCACGAGCAGTACTTC. Protein sequence: CASSAVDRGHEQYF.